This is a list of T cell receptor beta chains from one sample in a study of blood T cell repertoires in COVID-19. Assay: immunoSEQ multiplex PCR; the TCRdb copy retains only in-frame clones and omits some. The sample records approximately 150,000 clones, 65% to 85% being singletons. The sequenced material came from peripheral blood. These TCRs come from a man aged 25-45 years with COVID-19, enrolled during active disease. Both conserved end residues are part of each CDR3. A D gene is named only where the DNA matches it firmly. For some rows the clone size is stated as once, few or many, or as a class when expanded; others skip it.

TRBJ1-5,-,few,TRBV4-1,CASSQYGISNQPQHF,TGCGCCAGCAGCCAATACGGTATCAGCAATCAGCCCCAGCATTTT
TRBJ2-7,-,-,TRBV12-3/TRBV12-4,CASSWSLAHEQYF,TGTGCCAGCAGTTGGAGTCTAGCTCACGAGCAGTACTTC
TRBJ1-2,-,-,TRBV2,CASSRRTEITYGYTF,TGTGCCAGCAGTAGGAGGACCGAGATCACGTATGGCTACACCTTC
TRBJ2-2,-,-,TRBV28,CASSLRGPTGELFF,TGTGCCAGCAGTTTAAGAGGCCCCACCGGGGAGCTGTTTTTT
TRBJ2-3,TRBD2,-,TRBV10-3,CAIRPTSFTDTQYF,TGTGCCATCAGACCGACTAGCTTTACAGATACGCAGTATTTT
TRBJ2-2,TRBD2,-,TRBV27,CASRLLAALGGELFF,TGTGCCAGCAGACTCCTAGCGGCCCTGGGCGGGGAGCTGTTTTTT
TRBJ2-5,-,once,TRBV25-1,CASSDSPGGSSETQYF,TGTGCCAGCAGTGACTCCCCTGGGGGCTCGTCGGAGACCCAGTACTTC
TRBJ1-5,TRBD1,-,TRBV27,CASSLQGALNQPQHF,TGTGCCAGCAGTTTACAGGGGGCTCTCAATCAGCCCCAGCATTTT
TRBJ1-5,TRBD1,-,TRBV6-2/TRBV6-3,CASSFLFRGPNQPQHF,TGTGCCAGCAGTTTCCTTTTCAGGGGGCCCAATCAGCCCCAGCATTTT
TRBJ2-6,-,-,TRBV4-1,CASSQDRDVLTF,TGCGCCAGCAGCCAAGATCGGGACGTCCTGACTTTC
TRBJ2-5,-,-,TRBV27,CASIDSGETQYF,TGTGCCAGCATCGATTCGGGGGAGACCCAGTACTTC
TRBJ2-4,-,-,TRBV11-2,CASSMELAKNIQYF,TGTGCCAGCAGCATGGAGCTAGCCAAAAACATTCAGTACTTC
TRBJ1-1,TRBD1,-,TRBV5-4,CASSPRQGVVGAEAFF,TGTGCCAGCAGCCCGCGACAGGGCGTCGTGGGGGCTGAAGCTTTCTTT
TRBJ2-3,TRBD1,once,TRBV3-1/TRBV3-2,CASSLGTDTDTQYF,TGTGCCAGCAGCTTGGGGACAGACACAGATACGCAGTATTTT
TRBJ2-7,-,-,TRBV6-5,CATKGGQTSYEQYF,TGTGCCACTAAAGGAGGGCAGACCTCCTACGAGCAGTACTTC
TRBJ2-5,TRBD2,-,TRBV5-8,CASAGGRGQETQYF,TGTGCCAGCGCGGGGGGCAGGGGCCAAGAGACCCAGTACTTC
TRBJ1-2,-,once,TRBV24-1,CATSVGRDGNGYTF,TGTGCCACCAGTGTAGGGAGGGACGGGAATGGCTACACCTTC
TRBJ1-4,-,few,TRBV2,CASRKRGTNEKLFF,TGTGCCAGCAGGAAAAGAGGGACTAATGAAAAACTGTTTTTT
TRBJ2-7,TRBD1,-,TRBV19,CASSSLTGRTYEQYF,TGTGCCAGTAGTAGTCTGACAGGGCGTACCTACGAGCAGTACTTC
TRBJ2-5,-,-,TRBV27,CASSLRSDSYPGKTQYF,TGTGCCAGCAGTTTAAGGTCGGATTCCTACCCGGGGAAGACCCAGTACTTC
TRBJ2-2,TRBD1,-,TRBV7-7,CASSLGQGNTGELFF,TGTGCTAGCAGCTTAGGACAGGGGAACACCGGGGAGCTGTTTTTT
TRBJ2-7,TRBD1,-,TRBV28,CASSGWDSGYEQYF,TGTGCCAGCAGTGGCTGGGACAGCGGCTACGAGCAGTACTTC
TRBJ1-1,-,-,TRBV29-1,CSSRQGNTEAFF,TGCAGCTCCCGGCAGGGCAACACTGAAGCTTTCTTT
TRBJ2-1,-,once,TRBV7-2,CASSPVNEQFF,TGTGCCAGCAGCCCAGTGAATGAGCAGTTCTTC
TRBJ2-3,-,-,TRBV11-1,CASSPRGMITDTQYF,TGTGCCAGCAGCCCAAGAGGAATGATCACAGATACGCAGTATTTT
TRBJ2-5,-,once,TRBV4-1,CASSQVMTGRQETQYF,TGCGCCAGCAGCCAAGTCATGACAGGACGTCAGGAGACCCAGTACTTC
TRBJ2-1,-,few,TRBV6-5,CASSPANSYNEQFF,TGTGCCAGCAGCCCCGCTAACTCCTACAATGAGCAGTTCTTC
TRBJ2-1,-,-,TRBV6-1,CASSETPDREQFF,TGTGCCAGCAGTGAAACACCAGACAGGGAGCAGTTCTTC
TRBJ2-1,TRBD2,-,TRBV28,CASSLGTSSDEQFF,TGTGCCAGCAGTTTGGGGACTAGCAGCGATGAGCAGTTCTTC
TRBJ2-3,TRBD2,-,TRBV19,CASSISTSGGQAADTQYF,TGTGCCAGTAGTATAAGCACTAGCGGGGGCCAGGCCGCAGATACGCAGTATTTT
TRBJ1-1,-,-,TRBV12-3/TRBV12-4,CASSSPPGEAFF,TGTGCCAGCAGTTCTCCCCCAGGGGAAGCTTTCTTT
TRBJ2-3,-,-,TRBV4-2,CASSQDLSGGLDTQYF,TGTGCCAGCAGCCAAGATCTATCCGGGGGGCTAGATACGCAGTATTTT
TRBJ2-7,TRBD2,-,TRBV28,CASTGGSYEQYF,TGTGCCAGCACGGGGGGCTCCTACGAGCAGTACTTC
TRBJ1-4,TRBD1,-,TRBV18,CASSPRQGSGEKLFF,TGTGCCAGCTCACCGCGACAGGGTTCCGGTGAAAAACTGTTTTTT
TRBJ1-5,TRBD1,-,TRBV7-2,CASSSQGASNQPQHF,TGTGCCAGCAGCTCCCAGGGGGCTAGCAATCAGCCCCAGCATTTT
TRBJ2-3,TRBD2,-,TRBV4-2,CASSRGLAGAEDTQYF,TGTGCCAGCAGCCGCGGACTAGCGGGAGCAGAAGATACGCAGTATTTT
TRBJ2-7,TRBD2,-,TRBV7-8,CASSTGTSVTYEQYF,TGTGCCAGCAGCACTGGGACTAGCGTCACCTACGAGCAGTACTTC
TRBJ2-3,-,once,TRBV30,CAWSLGGGTDTQYF,TGTGCCTGGAGTTTAGGGGGTGGCACAGATACGCAGTATTTT
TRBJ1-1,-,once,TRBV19,CASSGQPYTEAFF,TGTGCCAGTAGTGGACAGCCCTACACTGAAGCTTTCTTT
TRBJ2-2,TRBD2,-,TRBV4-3,CASGIAGYTGELFF,TGCGCCAGCGGTATAGCGGGATACACCGGGGAGCTGTTTTTT
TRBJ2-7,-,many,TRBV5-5,CASSPSTQNYEQYF,TGTGCCAGCAGCCCCTCAACACAAAACTACGAGCAGTACTTC
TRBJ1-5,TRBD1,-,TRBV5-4,CASSVGGQVNQPQHF,TGTGCCAGCAGCGTGGGCGGACAGGTAAATCAGCCCCAGCATTTT
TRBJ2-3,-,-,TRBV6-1,CASSEVNSYTDTQYF,TGTGCCAGCAGTGAAGTCAACTCCTACACAGATACGCAGTATTTT
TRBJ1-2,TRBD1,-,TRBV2,CASKHRGPQGYTF,TGTGCCAGCAAGCACAGGGGGCCTCAGGGCTACACCTTC
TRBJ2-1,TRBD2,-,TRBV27,CASSPWTSGYVSYNEQFF,TGTGCCAGCAGTCCTTGGACTAGCGGGTACGTTTCCTACAATGAGCAGTTCTTC
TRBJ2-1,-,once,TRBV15,CATSRGGRGTYNEQFF,TGTGCCACCAGCAGAGGAGGGAGAGGAACCTACAATGAGCAGTTCTTC
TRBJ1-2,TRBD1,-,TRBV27,CASSFLQGGGYTF,TGTGCCAGCAGTTTCTTACAGGGGGGTGGCTACACCTTC
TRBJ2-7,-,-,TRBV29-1,CSGSRGYEQYF,TGCAGCGGAAGCAGGGGTTACGAGCAGTACTTC
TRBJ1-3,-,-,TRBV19,CASSPDGLSGNTIYF,TGTGCCAGTAGCCCGGACGGACTCTCTGGAAACACCATATATTTT